The rows below give T cell receptor beta chains drawn from one sample of a study of technical replicates of blood from several donors. Repertoires were generated with immunoSEQ multiplex PCR, while TCRdb's copy carries only in-frame clones and drops some. The repertoire holds about 76,000 clones, with about 86% as singletons. What was sequenced was PBMCs. These receptors all come from a human donor in good health. Some clones in this sample may be carry-over from other donors' samples. The CDR3 runs from the conserved cysteine through the conserved F or W. Each record gives: J gene, D gene, clone size, V gene, CDR3 protein, CDR3 DNA. A D gene is named only where the DNA matches it firmly. Size tells how often a clone was seen (once, few, many) or the class of an expanded clone, and some rows leave it out.

j_call: TRBJ1-4; d_call: TRBD1; clone_size: NA; v_call: TRBV2; cdr3_aa: CASSDRGPNEKLFF; cdr3_nt: TGTGCCAGCAGCGACAGGGGTCCTAATGAAAAACTGTTTTTT
j_call: TRBJ1-1; d_call: NA; clone_size: NA; v_call: TRBV7-2; cdr3_aa: CASSYRENTEAFF; cdr3_nt: TGTGCCAGCAGCTACCGGGAGAACACTGAAGCTTTCTTT
j_call: TRBJ2-1; d_call: TRBD2; clone_size: NA; v_call: TRBV2; cdr3_aa: CASSEAAGGHNEQFF; cdr3_nt: TGTGCCAGCAGTGAAGCGGCGGGGGGGCACAATGAGCAGTTCTTC
j_call: TRBJ2-3; d_call: NA; clone_size: NA; v_call: TRBV30; cdr3_aa: CAWRLLDTQYF; cdr3_nt: TGTGCCTGGAGACTTTTAGATACGCAGTATTTT
j_call: TRBJ2-5; d_call: TRBD1; clone_size: once; v_call: TRBV5-4; cdr3_aa: CASSKGQPYQETQYF; cdr3_nt: TGTGCCAGCAGCAAGGGACAGCCGTACCAAGAGACCCAGTACTTC
j_call: TRBJ2-7; d_call: TRBD2; clone_size: NA; v_call: TRBV30; cdr3_aa: CAGGGSYEQYF; cdr3_nt: TGTGCCGGCGGGGGGTCCTACGAGCAGTACTTC
j_call: TRBJ2-2; d_call: NA; clone_size: NA; v_call: TRBV2; cdr3_aa: CALSRGGSGNTGELFF; cdr3_nt: TGTGCCCTCTCCCGGGGAGGCAGCGGCAACACCGGGGAGCTGTTTTTT
j_call: TRBJ1-2; d_call: NA; clone_size: NA; v_call: TRBV30; cdr3_aa: CAWGGIPVIHGYTF; cdr3_nt: TGTGCCTGGGGGGGCATTCCCGTGATCCATGGCTACACCTTC
j_call: TRBJ1-4; d_call: NA; clone_size: NA; v_call: TRBV19; cdr3_aa: CASSDTGTSEKLFF; cdr3_nt: TGTGCCAGTAGCGATACCGGGACAAGTGAAAAACTGTTTTTT
j_call: TRBJ1-1; d_call: NA; clone_size: NA; v_call: TRBV18; cdr3_aa: CASSHEGRLNTEAFF; cdr3_nt: TGTGCCAGCTCCCACGAGGGAAGATTGAACACTGAAGCTTTCTTT
j_call: TRBJ2-7; d_call: NA; clone_size: NA; v_call: TRBV28; cdr3_aa: CASSSQSYEQYF; cdr3_nt: TGTGCCAGCAGCTCTCAGTCCTACGAGCAGTACTTC
j_call: TRBJ2-2; d_call: TRBD2; clone_size: NA; v_call: TRBV9; cdr3_aa: CASSTTSGANTGELFF; cdr3_nt: TGTGCCAGCAGCACTACTAGCGGGGCGAACACCGGGGAGCTGTTTTTT
j_call: TRBJ2-5; d_call: TRBD1; clone_size: NA; v_call: TRBV5-4; cdr3_aa: CASTLTGTETQYF; cdr3_nt: TGTGCCAGCACCTTGACAGGGACGGAGACCCAGTACTTC
j_call: TRBJ2-2; d_call: TRBD2; clone_size: NA; v_call: TRBV7-9; cdr3_aa: CASSPYRTSGSTGTGELFF; cdr3_nt: TGTGCCAGCAGCCCCTACAGGACTAGCGGGAGTACAGGGACCGGGGAGCTGTTTTTT
j_call: TRBJ2-1; d_call: NA; clone_size: NA; v_call: TRBV5-6; cdr3_aa: CASSLVGRSNEQFF; cdr3_nt: TGTGCCAGCAGCTTGGTGGGCCGTAGTAATGAGCAGTTCTTC
j_call: TRBJ2-3; d_call: TRBD2; clone_size: NA; v_call: TRBV5-4; cdr3_aa: CASSYKASGGTDTQYF; cdr3_nt: TGTGCCAGCAGCTATAAGGCTAGCGGAGGCACAGATACGCAGTATTTT
j_call: TRBJ2-7; d_call: NA; clone_size: NA; v_call: TRBV27; cdr3_aa: CASSLGPRREQYF; cdr3_nt: TGTGCCAGCAGTTTAGGGCCAAGGCGCGAGCAGTACTTC
j_call: TRBJ1-1; d_call: TRBD1; clone_size: NA; v_call: TRBV4-3; cdr3_aa: CASSQDLAGGRTEAFF; cdr3_nt: TGCGCCAGCAGCCAAGATTTGGCAGGGGGTCGGACTGAAGCTTTCTTT
j_call: TRBJ1-4; d_call: NA; clone_size: NA; v_call: TRBV5-1; cdr3_aa: CASSRGLTNEKLFF; cdr3_nt: TGCGCCAGCAGCCGGGGATTAACTAATGAAAAACTGTTTTTT
j_call: TRBJ2-5; d_call: NA; clone_size: NA; v_call: TRBV7-3; cdr3_aa: CASSLLGSETQYF; cdr3_nt: TGTGCCAGCAGCTTACTGGGCTCAGAGACCCAGTACTTC
j_call: TRBJ1-4; d_call: NA; clone_size: NA; v_call: TRBV2; cdr3_aa: CASSEEGGKLFF; cdr3_nt: TGTGCCAGCAGTGAAGAAGGCGGAAAACTGTTTTTT
j_call: TRBJ1-3; d_call: NA; clone_size: NA; v_call: TRBV6-6; cdr3_aa: CASISGAAGNTIYF; cdr3_nt: TGTGCCAGTATCAGCGGGGCTGCAGGAAACACCATATATTTT
j_call: TRBJ2-2; d_call: TRBD1; clone_size: NA; v_call: TRBV6-1; cdr3_aa: CASRQGVNTGELFF; cdr3_nt: TGTGCCAGCAGACAGGGGGTAAACACCGGGGAGCTGTTTTTT
j_call: TRBJ1-6; d_call: TRBD1; clone_size: NA; v_call: TRBV5-1; cdr3_aa: CASSFGQGNDANSPLHF; cdr3_nt: TGCGCCAGCAGCTTTGGACAGGGAAACGACGCGAATTCACCCCTCCACTTT
j_call: TRBJ1-1; d_call: TRBD1; clone_size: NA; v_call: TRBV7-9; cdr3_aa: CASSLDRTGANTEAFF; cdr3_nt: TGTGCCAGCAGCTTGGATAGGACAGGGGCGAACACTGAAGCTTTCTTT
j_call: TRBJ1-6; d_call: NA; clone_size: few; v_call: TRBV30; cdr3_aa: CAWNGQYNSPLHF; cdr3_nt: TGTGCCTGGAACGGACAATATAATTCACCCCTCCACTTT
j_call: TRBJ2-3; d_call: NA; clone_size: NA; v_call: TRBV6-5; cdr3_aa: CASSSSTDTQYF; cdr3_nt: TGTGCCAGCAGTTCTAGCACAGATACGCAGTATTTT
j_call: TRBJ2-1; d_call: NA; clone_size: medium-sized; v_call: TRBV13; cdr3_aa: CASSLEGGESYNEQFF; cdr3_nt: TGTGCCAGCAGCTTAGAAGGCGGGGAGTCCTACAATGAGCAGTTCTTC